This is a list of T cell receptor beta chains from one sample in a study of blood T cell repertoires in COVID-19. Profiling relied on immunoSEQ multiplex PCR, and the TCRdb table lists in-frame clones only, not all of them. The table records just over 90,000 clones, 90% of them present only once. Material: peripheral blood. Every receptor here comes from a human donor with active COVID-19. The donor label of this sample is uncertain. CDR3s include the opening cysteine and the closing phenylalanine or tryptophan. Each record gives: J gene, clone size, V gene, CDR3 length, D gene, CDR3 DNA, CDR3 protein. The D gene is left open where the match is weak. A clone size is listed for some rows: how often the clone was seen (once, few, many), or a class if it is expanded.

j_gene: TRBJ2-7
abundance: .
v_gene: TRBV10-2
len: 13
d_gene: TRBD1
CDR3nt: TGCGCCAGCAGTGAGTCGGCAGGGGGCAAGCAGTACTTC
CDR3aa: CASSESAGGKQYF

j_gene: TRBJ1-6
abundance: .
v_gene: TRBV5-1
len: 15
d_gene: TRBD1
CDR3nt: TGCGCCAGCAGAGGGACAGCGGATTATAGGGGGGCCCTCCACTTT
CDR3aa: CASRGTADYRGALHF

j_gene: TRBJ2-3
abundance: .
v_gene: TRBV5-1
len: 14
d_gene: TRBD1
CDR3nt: TGCGCCAGCAGCTTGAGACAGGGGGCGGATACGCAGTATTTT
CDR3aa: CASSLRQGADTQYF

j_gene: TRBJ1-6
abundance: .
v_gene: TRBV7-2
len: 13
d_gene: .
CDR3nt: TGTGCCAGTAGGGGCGCAGGGGTTTCACCCCTCCACTTT
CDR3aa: CASRGAGVSPLHF

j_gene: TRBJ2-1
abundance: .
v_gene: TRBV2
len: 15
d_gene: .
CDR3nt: TGTGCCAGCAGTGTCGACAAGACCTCCTACAATGAGCAGTTCTTC
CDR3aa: CASSVDKTSYNEQFF

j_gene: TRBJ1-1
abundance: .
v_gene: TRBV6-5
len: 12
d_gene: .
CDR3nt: TGTGCCAGCACTTGGGCAGGGGTTGAAGCTTTCTTT
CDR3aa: CASTWAGVEAFF

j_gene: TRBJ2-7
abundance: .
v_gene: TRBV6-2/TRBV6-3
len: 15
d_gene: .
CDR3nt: TGTGCCAGCAGTTACAACTACAGGGAGCCCTACGAGCAGTACTTC
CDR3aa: CASSYNYREPYEQYF

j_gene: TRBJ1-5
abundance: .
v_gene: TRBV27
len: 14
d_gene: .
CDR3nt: TGTGCCAGCAGCGACTTAGTGGGCAATCAGCCCCAGCATTTT
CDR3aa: CASSDLVGNQPQHF

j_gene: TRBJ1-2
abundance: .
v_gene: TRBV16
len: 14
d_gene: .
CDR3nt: TGTGCCAGCAGCCAATCACGAGGGATCGGCGGCTACACCTTC
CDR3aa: CASSQSRGIGGYTF

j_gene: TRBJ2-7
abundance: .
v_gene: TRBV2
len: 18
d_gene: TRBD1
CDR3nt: TGTGCCAGCAGTGAAGCAAGTCCCCAGGGGGCAAAAACCTACGAGCAGTACTTC
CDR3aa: CASSEASPQGAKTYEQYF

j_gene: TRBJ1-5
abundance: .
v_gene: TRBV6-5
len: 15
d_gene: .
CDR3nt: TGTGCCAGCAGCCCCCGGGGGATAGTAGAACAGCCCCAGCATTTT
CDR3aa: CASSPRGIVEQPQHF

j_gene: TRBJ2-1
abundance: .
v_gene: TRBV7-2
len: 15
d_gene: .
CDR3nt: TGTGCCAGCAGCTTAGAGTGGGGGCCCCTCAATGAGCAGTTCTTC
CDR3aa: CASSLEWGPLNEQFF

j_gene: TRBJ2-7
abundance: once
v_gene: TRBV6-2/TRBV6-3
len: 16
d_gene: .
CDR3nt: TGTGCCAGCAGTTACCCCCCCCGTCGAGGATTCCACGAGCAGTACTTC
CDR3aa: CASSYPPRRGFHEQYF

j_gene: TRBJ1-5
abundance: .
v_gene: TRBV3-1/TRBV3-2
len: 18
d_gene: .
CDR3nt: TGTGCCAGCAGCCAAGGGGGAGGGGGACACCTGAGCAATCAGCCCCAGCATTTT
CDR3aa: CASSQGGGGHLSNQPQHF

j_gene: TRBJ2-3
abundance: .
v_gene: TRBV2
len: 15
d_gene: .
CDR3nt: TGTGCCAGCGGCGATCCAGGCGCCTACACAGATACGCAGTATTTT
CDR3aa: CASGDPGAYTDTQYF

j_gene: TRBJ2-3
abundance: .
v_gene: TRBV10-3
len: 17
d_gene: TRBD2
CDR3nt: TGTGCCATCAGTGAGTCTGAACTAGCGGGGGGCACAGATACGCAGTATTTT
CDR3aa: CAISESELAGGTDTQYF

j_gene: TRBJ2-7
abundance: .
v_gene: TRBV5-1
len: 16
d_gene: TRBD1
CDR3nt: TGCGCCAGCAGCCCTCAAAACCGGGACAGCTCCTACGAGCAGTACTTC
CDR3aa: CASSPQNRDSSYEQYF

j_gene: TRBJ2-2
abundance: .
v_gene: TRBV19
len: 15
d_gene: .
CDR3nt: TGTGCCAGTAGTAGAGACCAAACGAACACCGGGGAGCTGTTTTTT
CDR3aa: CASSRDQTNTGELFF

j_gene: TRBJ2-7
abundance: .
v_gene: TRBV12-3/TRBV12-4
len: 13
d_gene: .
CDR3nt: TGTGCCAGCAGTTTTGGACAGTCCTACGAGCAGTACTTC
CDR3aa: CASSFGQSYEQYF

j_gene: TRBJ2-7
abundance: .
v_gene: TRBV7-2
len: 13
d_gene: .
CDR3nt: TGTGCCAGCAGCGCTTTCCCCAGCTACGAGCAGTACTTC
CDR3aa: CASSAFPSYEQYF

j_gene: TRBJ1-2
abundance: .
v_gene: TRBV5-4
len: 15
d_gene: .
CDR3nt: TGTGCCAGCTCCGGGGGGGGCGTCACTAACTATGGCTACACCTTC
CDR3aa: CASSGGGVTNYGYTF

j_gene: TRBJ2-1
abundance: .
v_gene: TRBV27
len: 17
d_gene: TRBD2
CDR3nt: TGTGCCAGCAGTCCACTAGCGGGGGGGCCTGTTCTCCATGAGCAGTTCTTC
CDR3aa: CASSPLAGGPVLHEQFF

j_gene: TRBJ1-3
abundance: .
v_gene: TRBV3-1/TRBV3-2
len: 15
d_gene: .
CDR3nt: TGTGCCAGCAGCCAAACGACAACCGCTGGAAACACCATATATTTT
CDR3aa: CASSQTTTAGNTIYF

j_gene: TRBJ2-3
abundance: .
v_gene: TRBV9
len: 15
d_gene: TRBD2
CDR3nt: TGTGCCAGCAGTTCCGGGACTACCCCCCCTGCTACGCAGTATTTT
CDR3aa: CASSSGTTPPATQYF

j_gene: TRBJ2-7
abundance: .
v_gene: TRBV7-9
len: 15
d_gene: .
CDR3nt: TGTGCCAGCAGCGCCTTCGGTGGGGGGAGCTACGAGCAGTACTTC
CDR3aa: CASSAFGGGSYEQYF

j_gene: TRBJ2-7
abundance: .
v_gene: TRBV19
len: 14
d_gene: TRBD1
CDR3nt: TGTGCCAGTACTCCGGGACAGGGCCTGTACGAGCAGTACTTC
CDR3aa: CASTPGQGLYEQYF

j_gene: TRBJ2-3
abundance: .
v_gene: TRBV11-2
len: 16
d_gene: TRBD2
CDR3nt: TGTGCCAGCAGCTTAGATTTGGCGGGGGGGCGTAATACGCAGTATTTT
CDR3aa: CASSLDLAGGRNTQYF

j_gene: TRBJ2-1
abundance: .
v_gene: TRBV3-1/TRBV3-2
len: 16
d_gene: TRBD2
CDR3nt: TGTGCCAGCAGGCCAGCCGGGACTAGCGGCCTTCGGGAGCAGTTCTTC
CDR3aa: CASRPAGTSGLREQFF

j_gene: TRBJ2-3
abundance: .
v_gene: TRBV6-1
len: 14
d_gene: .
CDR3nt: TGTGCCAGCAGTGAAGCGCTCTCCAGAGATACGCAGTATTTT
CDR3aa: CASSEALSRDTQYF

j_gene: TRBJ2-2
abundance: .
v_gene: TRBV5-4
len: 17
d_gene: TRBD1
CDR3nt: TGTGCCAGCAGCTTCGGGGGACAGGGGGCAATCACCGGGGAGCTGTTTTTT
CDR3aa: CASSFGGQGAITGELFF

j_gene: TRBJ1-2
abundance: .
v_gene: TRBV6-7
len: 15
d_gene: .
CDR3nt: TGTGCCAGCAGTTACGGAGGGCTCGATGGCTATGGCTACACCTTC
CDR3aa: CASSYGGLDGYGYTF

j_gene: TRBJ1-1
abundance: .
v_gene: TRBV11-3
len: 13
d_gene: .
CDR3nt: TGTGCCAGCAGACTTAGAGCAGGCACTGAAGCTTTCTTT
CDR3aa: CASRLRAGTEAFF

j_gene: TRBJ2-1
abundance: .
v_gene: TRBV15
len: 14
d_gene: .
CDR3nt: TGTGCCACCAGCGTCAGGGGACAATCCAATGAGCAGTTCTTC
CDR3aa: CATSVRGQSNEQFF

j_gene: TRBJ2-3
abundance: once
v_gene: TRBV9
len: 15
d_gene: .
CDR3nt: TGTGCCAGCAGCCCCCGGACAGCTAGCACAGATACGCAGTATTTT
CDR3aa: CASSPRTASTDTQYF

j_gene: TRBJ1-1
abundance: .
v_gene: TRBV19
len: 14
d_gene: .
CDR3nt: TGTGCCAGTAAGTCTAAGAAGAGGGACACTGAAGCTTTCTTT
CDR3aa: CASKSKKRDTEAFF

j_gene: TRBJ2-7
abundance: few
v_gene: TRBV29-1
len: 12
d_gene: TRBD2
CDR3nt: TGCAGCGTTGGGGCGGGGGCCTACGAGCAGTACTTC
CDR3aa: CSVGAGAYEQYF

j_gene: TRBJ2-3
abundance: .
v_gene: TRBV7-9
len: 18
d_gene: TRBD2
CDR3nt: TGTGCCAGCAGCTTAGGTAGCGGGGTGGCCTCTAGCACAGATACGCAGTATTTT
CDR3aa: CASSLGSGVASSTDTQYF

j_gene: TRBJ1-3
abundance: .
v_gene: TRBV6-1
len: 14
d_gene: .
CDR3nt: TGTGCCAGCAGTGAAGCCAGCTCTGGAAACACCATATATTTT
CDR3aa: CASSEASSGNTIYF

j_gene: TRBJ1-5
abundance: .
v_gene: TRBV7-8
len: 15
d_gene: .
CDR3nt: TGTGCCAGCAGCTTACTCCGGGGTATGGTACAGCCCCAGCATTTT
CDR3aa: CASSLLRGMVQPQHF

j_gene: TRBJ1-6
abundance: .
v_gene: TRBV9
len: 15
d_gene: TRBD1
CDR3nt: TGTGCCAGCAGTACAGTGGGGACAGCTAATTCACCCCTCCACTTT
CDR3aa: CASSTVGTANSPLHF

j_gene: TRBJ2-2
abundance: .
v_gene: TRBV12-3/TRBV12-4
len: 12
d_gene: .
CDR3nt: TGTGCCAGCAGTCTGCGGAGCGGGGAGCTGTTTTTT
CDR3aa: CASSLRSGELFF

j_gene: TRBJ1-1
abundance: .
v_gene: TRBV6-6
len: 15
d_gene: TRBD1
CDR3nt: TGTGCCAGCAGTTACCAGGGGGCTCCGAACACTGAAGCTTTCTTT
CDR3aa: CASSYQGAPNTEAFF

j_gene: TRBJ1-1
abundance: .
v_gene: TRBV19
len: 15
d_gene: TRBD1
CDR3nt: TGTGCCAGTAGTCCCCTGGACAGGCCGAACACTGAAGCTTTCTTT
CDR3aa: CASSPLDRPNTEAFF

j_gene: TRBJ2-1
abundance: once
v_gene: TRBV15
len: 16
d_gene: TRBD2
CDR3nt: TGTGCCACCAGCAGGGGGACGGCGGGGGTTGAGGATGAGCAGTTCTTC
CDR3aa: CATSRGTAGVEDEQFF

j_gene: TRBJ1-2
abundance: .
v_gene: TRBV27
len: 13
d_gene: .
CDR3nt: TGTGCCAGCAGCCTTGGGGGGGTGTATGGCTACACCTTC
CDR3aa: CASSLGGVYGYTF

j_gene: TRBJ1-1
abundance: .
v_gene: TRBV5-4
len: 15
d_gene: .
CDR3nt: TGTGCCAGCAGCCCGACGGCAGGGGTGAACACTGAAGCTTTCTTT
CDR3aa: CASSPTAGVNTEAFF

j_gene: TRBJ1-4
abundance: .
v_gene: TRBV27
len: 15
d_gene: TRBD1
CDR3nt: TGTGCCAGCAGTCCGACAGGGGGAGGTAATGAAAAACTGTTTTTT
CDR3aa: CASSPTGGGNEKLFF

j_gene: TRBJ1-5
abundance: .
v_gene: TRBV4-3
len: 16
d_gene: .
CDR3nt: TGCGCCAGCAGCCAAGACTACAGGCTAAGCAATCAGCCCCAGCATTTT
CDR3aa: CASSQDYRLSNQPQHF